Listed below are T cell receptor beta chains from one sample, sequenced in a study of T cell repertoires in cytomegalovirus infection. TCRdb re-analysed the reads in MiXCR, keeping a single row per CDR3 protein. This sample has around 120,000 distinct CDR3 sequences, with roughly a quarter found just once. Their recognized antigens are unknown. Sequencing was done on a sample of PBMCs, sequenced either directly or after in vitro stimulation (not recorded which). These receptors all stem from a human donor in good health (CMV status not recorded). Some clones in this sample may be carry-over from other donors' samples. Each CDR3 is given with its conserved first and last residue. A D gene is named only where the DNA matches it firmly. Size is omitted from some rows. Given values are once, few, many or a class for expanded clones.

CDR3	DNA	size	D	V	J
CASSSRGSGTFAQYF	TGTGCCAGCAGCTCGAGAGGGTCCGGGACCTTCGCCCAGTACTTC	many	.	TRBV7-2	TRBJ2-5
CASRSTSNTGELFF	TGTGCCAGCAGGTCGACTTCGAACACCGGGGAGCTGTTTTTT	.	.	TRBV2	TRBJ2-2
CASSFGTARIIPYF	TGTGCCAGCAGCTTCGGGACAGCTCGCATCATTCCGTACTTC	many	TRBD1	TRBV7-2	TRBJ2-7
CASSIQEDTQYF	TGTGCCAGTAGTATCCAAGAAGATACGCAGTATTTT	few	.	TRBV19	TRBJ2-3
CASSLWGQREGADTQYF	TGTGCCAGCAGCCTCTGGGGCCAGCGGGAGGGTGCAGATACGCAGTATTTT	.	TRBD2	TRBV3-1	TRBJ2-3
CASSLGASDTQYF	TGTGCCAGCAGTTTAGGTGCCTCAGATACGCAGTATTTT	.	.	TRBV12-3/TRBV12-4	TRBJ2-3
CASSHRGTSGFSTDTQYF	TGTGCCAGCAGCCATCGCGGGACTAGCGGGTTCAGCACAGATACGCAGTATTTT	many	TRBD2	TRBV7-6	TRBJ2-3
CASSLGGYDTDTQYF	TGTGCCAGCAGCTTAGGAGGCTACGACACAGATACGCAGTATTTT	once	.	TRBV11-3	TRBJ2-3
CASRTGEVRNQPQHF	TGTGCCAGCCGGACAGGGGAGGTCCGGAATCAGCCCCAGCATTTT	few	TRBD1	TRBV28	TRBJ1-5
CASSPRDRGSEKLFF	TGTGCCAGCAGTCCTCGGGACAGGGGGAGTGAAAAACTGTTTTTT	few	TRBD1	TRBV27	TRBJ1-4
CAITPRAHFQDEQFF	TGTGCCATAACCCCCCGGGCCCATTTCCAGGATGAGCAGTTCTTC	.	.	TRBV6-1	TRBJ2-1
CASSQDPGARRPIQYF	TGCGCCAGCAGCCAAGATCCGGGGGCGCGACGTCCCATTCAGTACTTC	few	.	TRBV4-3	TRBJ2-4
CASSLPGLGVTEAFF	TGTGCCAGCAGCTTACCGGGTCTAGGTGTCACTGAAGCTTTCTTT	few	.	TRBV7-8	TRBJ1-1
CATSRPGQGNTGELFF	TGTGCCACCAGCAGGCCGGGACAGGGAAACACCGGGGAGCTGTTTTTT	.	TRBD1	TRBV15	TRBJ2-2
CASSPPGTRVLGGEQFF	TGTGCCAGCAGTCCGCCCGGGACTAGAGTCTTGGGGGGTGAGCAGTTCTTC	many	TRBD2	TRBV6-1	TRBJ2-1
CASCLMGGRSYYGYTF	TGTGCCAGCTGCCTTATGGGCGGACGGTCTTACTATGGCTACACCTTC	many	.	TRBV28	TRBJ1-2
CASSESGGSFETQYF	TGCGCCAGCAGTGAGTCTGGCGGGAGCTTCGAGACCCAGTACTTC	few	TRBD2	TRBV10-1	TRBJ2-5
CASSLASGRETQYF	TGTGCCAGCAGCTTAGCTTCGGGGAGAGAGACCCAGTACTTC	many	.	TRBV7-2	TRBJ2-5
CASSDSWVEAFF	TGTGCCAGCAGTGATAGTTGGGTTGAAGCTTTCTTT	.	.	TRBV2	TRBJ1-1
CSAREVGSGYEQYF	TGCAGTGCTAGAGAGGTTGGCAGCGGCTACGAGCAGTACTTC	.	.	TRBV20-1	TRBJ2-7
CASSQDRTGGLLSGANVLTF	TGTGCCAGCAGCCAAGATCGGACAGGGGGCCTCCTCTCTGGGGCCAACGTCCTGACTTTC	once	TRBD1	TRBV14	TRBJ2-6
CASSQDHRGGDEQYF	TGCGCCAGCAGCCAAGATCATAGGGGTGGGGACGAGCAGTACTTC	.	.	TRBV4-1	TRBJ2-7
CASSPGLAGEETQYF	TGTGCCAGCAGCCCGGGACTAGCGGGAGAAGAGACCCAGTACTTC	.	TRBD2	TRBV9	TRBJ2-5
CASSQGGRDQPQHF	TGTGCCAGCAGCCAAGGAGGGAGGGATCAGCCCCAGCATTTT	.	.	TRBV3-1	TRBJ1-5
CASSLTAPLHF	TGTGCCAGCAGCCTAACCGCACCCCTCCACTTT	.	.	TRBV7-4	TRBJ1-6
CASSLVLQETQYF	TGTGCCAGCAGCTTGGTCCTCCAAGAGACCCAGTACTTC	many	.	TRBV7-8	TRBJ2-5
CASSQERIRQKNTEAFF	TGCGCCAGCAGCCAAGAGAGGATACGACAGAAGAACACTGAAGCTTTCTTT	few	.	TRBV4-1	TRBJ1-1
CASSRRGAGGNTDTQYF	TGTGCCAGCAGCCGCCGAGGGGCGGGAGGGAACACAGATACGCAGTATTTT	.	TRBD2	TRBV7-9	TRBJ2-3
CASSSPGGLYEQYF	TGTGCCAGCAGTTCCCCCGGGGGGCTCTACGAGCAGTACTTC	many	.	TRBV28	TRBJ2-7
CASSLYRGETQYF	TGTGCCAGCAGTTTGTACAGGGGAGAGACCCAGTACTTC	few	TRBD1	TRBV27	TRBJ2-5
CASSSHGTSYGYTF	TGTGCCAGCAGCTCTCACGGGACGTCCTATGGCTACACCTTC	.	.	TRBV7-9	TRBJ1-2
CASSQVTSGRRNEQFF	TGTGCCAGCAGCCAAGTCACTAGCGGGAGGAGGAATGAGCAGTTCTTC	once	TRBD2	TRBV3-1	TRBJ2-1
CASGQYQETQYF	TGTGCCAGTGGACAGTACCAAGAGACCCAGTACTTC	few	.	TRBV7-2	TRBJ2-5
CAWEGATDTQYF	TGTGCCTGGGAGGGGGCCACAGATACGCAGTATTTT	few	TRBD1	TRBV30	TRBJ2-3
CSVEGDSPEQFF	TGCAGCGTTGAAGGGGACTCCCCCGAGCAGTTCTTC	few	.	TRBV29-1	TRBJ2-1
CASSLSGPFGETQYF	TGTGCCAGCAGTTTATCAGGACCCTTCGGGGAGACCCAGTACTTC	many	.	TRBV27	TRBJ2-5
CSATRTTSGVRAGELFF	TGCAGTGCCACCCGGACTACTTCAGGGGTTAGGGCCGGGGAGCTGTTTTTT	few	.	TRBV20-1	TRBJ2-2
CSGRFSYNSPLHF	TGCAGTGGGCGATTCTCTTATAATTCACCCCTCCACTTT	few	.	TRBV20-1	TRBJ1-6
CASIGRAAGYTF	TGTGCCAGTATTGGCAGGGCGGCTGGCTACACCTTC	few	.	TRBV19	TRBJ1-2
CSARDQAETQYF	TGCAGTGCTAGAGATCAGGCGGAGACCCAGTACTTC	few	.	TRBV20-1	TRBJ2-5
CASSLLAGTEQFF	TGTGCCAGCAGCTTGCTAGCGGGAACTGAGCAGTTCTTC	many	TRBD2	TRBV11-2	TRBJ2-1
CASSLAGDPGNYEQYF	TGTGCCAGCAGCTTAGCGGGAGACCCCGGAAACTACGAGCAGTACTTC	.	TRBD2	TRBV12-3/TRBV12-4	TRBJ2-7
CASSFGGERETQYF	TGTGCCAGCAGCTTTGGGGGAGAACGAGAGACCCAGTACTTC	many	.	TRBV7-2	TRBJ2-5
CASSGGTGSETQYF	TGTGCCAGCAGCGGGGGGACAGGATCAGAGACCCAGTACTTC	.	TRBD1	TRBV4-2	TRBJ2-5
CSASDLIQGMNNYGYTF	TGCAGTGCTAGTGATTTAATTCAGGGAATGAATAACTATGGCTACACCTTC	.	.	TRBV20-1	TRBJ1-2
CASSLVIRGGKSYEQYF	TGTGCCAGCAGCTTAGTAATAAGGGGAGGGAAGTCCTACGAGCAGTACTTC	.	TRBD2	TRBV7-9	TRBJ2-7
CASSLRTRNEQFF	TGTGCCAGCAGTCTCCGGACGCGCAATGAGCAGTTCTTC	few	.	TRBV27	TRBJ2-1
CASSTGGGSTDTQYF	TGTGCCAGCAGCACCGGAGGGGGTAGCACAGATACGCAGTATTTT	.	.	TRBV7-4	TRBJ2-3
CASSQGETGHNSPLHF	TGCGCCAGCAGCCAAGGCGAGACAGGCCATAATTCACCCCTCCACTTT	few	.	TRBV4-1	TRBJ1-6